This is a list of T cell receptor beta chains from one sample in a study of OX40 agonist ivuxolimab in advanced cancers. Repertoires were generated with immunoSEQ multiplex PCR, while TCRdb's copy carries only in-frame clones and drops some. This table holds more than 60,000 clones, more than 85% found once. This specimen was CD4+ or CD8+ T cells sorted from blood, taken in a trial of the OX40 agonist ivuxolimab. All receptors come from an adult with an advanced solid tumor such as melanoma, head and neck, liver or kidney cancer. The conserved cysteine and the conserved F or W are not part of the CDR3 here. Fields, in order: clone size, J gene, V gene, CDR3 protein. For some rows the clone size is stated as once, few or many, or as a class when expanded; others skip it.

>NA|TRBJ1-4|TRBV14
ASSQSVRMGQGREKLF
>NA|TRBJ1-5|TRBV11-3
ASSSLLRAQPQH
>NA|TRBJ1-1|TRBV5-1
ASSLGGVPEAF
>NA|TRBJ1-5|TRBV19
ASRGSYSNQPQH
>NA|TRBJ1-3|TRBV7-2
ASSLGQANTIY
>NA|TRBJ1-4|TRBV4-1
ASSQDHRTAARFTNEKLF
>NA|TRBJ2-5|TRBV6-5
ASTPGPSGAETQY
>NA|TRBJ1-1|TRBV18
ASSPVGTGGFNTEAF
>NA|TRBJ1-6|TRBV25-1
ASSEWGEPNSPLH
>once|TRBJ1-2|TRBV18
ASSPVQGDNGYT
>NA|TRBJ1-1|TRBV6-5
ASSGTENTEAF
>once|TRBJ1-1|TRBV5-1
ASSVPTGGFNTEAF